This TCR beta chain was found in a study of blood T cell repertoires in COVID-19. Study summary: Italy, Spain and the United States were the sources of the convalescent and acute COVID-19 samples. T cells, B-cell-depleted T cells, or PBMCs provided the cDNA or gDNA that served as material.

This clone appeared many times. The germline gives CDR1 SGHRS, CDR2 YFSETQ. The CDR3 sequence is 14 residues long. Trimming removed 0 bases at V and 1 base at J, with 5 bases between. In the original workflow: Counts of nucleated cells, estimated from reference gene primer amplification, were obtained. The method was immunoSEQ multiplex PCR; TCRdb's version includes in-frame clones alone and lacks a portion of them. Clone size and the V and J calls come from that table; the DNA yielded D and trimming. The data hold about 300,000 clones, with around 83% observed a single time. Sequenced sample: peripheral blood. The source of this sequence is a woman aged 50 to 65 with acute or convalescent COVID-19. The chain uses TRBV5-1 and TRBJ1-5, with unresolved D. CDR3 coding DNA: TGCGCCAGCAGCTTGGACAGCAGCAATCAGCCCCAGCATTTT. It is translated as CASSLDSSNQPQHF.